The clone carrying this T cell receptor beta chain has more than one count but fewer than ten. The record originates from a study of T cell responses to AZD1222 COVID-19 vaccine. This CDR3 is 14 amino acids long. CDR1 and CDR2 from the germline V gene are SGHTA and FQGNSA. V was clipped by 2 bases and J by 4 bases; unmatched bases: 4. Sequencing was performed with immunoSEQ multiplex PCR; in TCRdb, only in-frame clones are kept and a portion is missing. The sample records some 63,000 clones, around 80% being singletons. The material was peripheral blood, obtained on day 0 of AZD1222 vaccination. The TCR comes from an adult in good health. The chain recombines TRBV7-2 with TRBJ2-7, with 8 bases aligning to TRBD1. The CDR3 sequence is CASSLTGGGYEQYF. DNA for the CDR3: TGTGCCAGCAGCTTAACAGGGGGTGGGTACGAGCAGTACTTC.